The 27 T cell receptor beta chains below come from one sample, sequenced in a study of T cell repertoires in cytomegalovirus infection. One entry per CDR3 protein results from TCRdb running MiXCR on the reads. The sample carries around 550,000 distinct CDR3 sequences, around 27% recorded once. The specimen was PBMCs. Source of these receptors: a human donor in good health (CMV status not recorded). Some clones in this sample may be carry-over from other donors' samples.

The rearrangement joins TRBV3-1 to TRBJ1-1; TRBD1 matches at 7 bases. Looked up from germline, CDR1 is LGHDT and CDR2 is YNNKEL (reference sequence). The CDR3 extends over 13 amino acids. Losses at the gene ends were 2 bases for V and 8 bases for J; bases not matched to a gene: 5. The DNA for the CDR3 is TGTGCCAGCAGCCAACGGGGGACAGAAGAAGCTTTCTTT. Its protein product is CASSQRGTEEAFF.

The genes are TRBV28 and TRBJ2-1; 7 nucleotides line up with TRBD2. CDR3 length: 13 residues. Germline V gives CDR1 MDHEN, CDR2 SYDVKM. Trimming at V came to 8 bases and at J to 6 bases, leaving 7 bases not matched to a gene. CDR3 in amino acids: CASGRLAANEQFF. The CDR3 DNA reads TGTGCCAGCGGGAGACTAGCCGCCAATGAGCAGTTCTTC.

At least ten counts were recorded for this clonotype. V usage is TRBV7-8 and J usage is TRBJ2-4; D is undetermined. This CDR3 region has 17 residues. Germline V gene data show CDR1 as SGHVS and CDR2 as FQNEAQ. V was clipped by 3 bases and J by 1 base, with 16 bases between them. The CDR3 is CASSFKGLGLAKNIQYF. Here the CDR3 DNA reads TGTGCCAGCAGCTTCAAGGGCCTAGGGTTGGCCAAAAACATTCAGTACTTC.

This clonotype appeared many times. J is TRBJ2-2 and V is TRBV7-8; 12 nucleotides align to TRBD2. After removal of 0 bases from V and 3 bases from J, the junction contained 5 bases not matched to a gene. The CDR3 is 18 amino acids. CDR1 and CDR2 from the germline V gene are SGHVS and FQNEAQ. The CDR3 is CASSLAVRLAGDTGELFF. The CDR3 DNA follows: TGTGCCAGCAGCTTAGCCGTTAGACTAGCGGGAGACACCGGGGAGCTGTTTTTT. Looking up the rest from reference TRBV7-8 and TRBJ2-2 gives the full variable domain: GAGVSQSPRYKVAKRGQDVALRCDPISGHVSLFWYQQALGQGPEFLTYFQNEAQLDKSGLPSDRFFAERPEGSVSTLKIQRTQQEDSAVYLCASSLAVRLAGDTGELFFGEGSRLTVL.

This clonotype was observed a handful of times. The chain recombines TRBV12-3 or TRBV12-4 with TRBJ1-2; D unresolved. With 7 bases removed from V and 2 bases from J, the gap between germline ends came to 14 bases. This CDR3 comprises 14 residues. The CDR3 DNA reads TGTGCCAGCACCCCCAGTGCCCGGAACTATGGCTACACCTTC. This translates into CASTPSARNYGYTF.

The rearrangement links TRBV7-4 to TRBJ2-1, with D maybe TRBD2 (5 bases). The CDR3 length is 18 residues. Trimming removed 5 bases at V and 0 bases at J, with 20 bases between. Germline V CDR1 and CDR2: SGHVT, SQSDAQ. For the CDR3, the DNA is TGTGCCAGCAGCCCTGGGCGAGCGGCGACCAGCTCCTACAATGAGCAGTTCTTC. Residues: CASSPGRAATSSYNEQFF.

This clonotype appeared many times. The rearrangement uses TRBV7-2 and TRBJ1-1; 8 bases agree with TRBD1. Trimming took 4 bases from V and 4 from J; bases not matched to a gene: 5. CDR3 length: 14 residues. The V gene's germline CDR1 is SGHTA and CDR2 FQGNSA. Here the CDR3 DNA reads TGTGCCAGCAGCTCCGACAGGGGAAGCACTGAAGCTTTCTTT. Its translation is CASSSDRGSTEAFF.

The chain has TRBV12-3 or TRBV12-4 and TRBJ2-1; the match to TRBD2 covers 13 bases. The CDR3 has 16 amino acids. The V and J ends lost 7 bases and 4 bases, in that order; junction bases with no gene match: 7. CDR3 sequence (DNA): TGTGCCAGCACCCTAGGGACTAGCGGGGCTTACAATGAGCAGTTCTTC. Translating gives CASTLGTSGAYNEQFF.

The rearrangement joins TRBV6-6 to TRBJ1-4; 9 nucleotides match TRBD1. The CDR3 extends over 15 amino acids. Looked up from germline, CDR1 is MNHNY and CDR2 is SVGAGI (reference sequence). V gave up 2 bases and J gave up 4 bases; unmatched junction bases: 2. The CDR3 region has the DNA TGTGCCAGCAGTTACAAGGGACAGGGTAATGAAAAACTGTTTTTT. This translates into CASSYKGQGNEKLFF.

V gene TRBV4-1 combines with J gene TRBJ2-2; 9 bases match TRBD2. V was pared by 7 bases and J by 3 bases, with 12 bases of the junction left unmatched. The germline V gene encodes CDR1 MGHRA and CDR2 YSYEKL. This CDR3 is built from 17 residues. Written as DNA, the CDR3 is TGCGCCAGCACCCTCCGCGGGGGGGCGAGGGACACCGGGGAGCTGTTTTTT. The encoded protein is CASTLRGGARDTGELFF.

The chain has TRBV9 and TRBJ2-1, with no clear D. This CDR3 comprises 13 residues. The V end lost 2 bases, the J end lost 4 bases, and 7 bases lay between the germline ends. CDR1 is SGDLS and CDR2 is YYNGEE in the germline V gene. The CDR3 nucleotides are TGTGCCAGCAGCGTTTCGAGGTACAATGAGCAGTTCTTC. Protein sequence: CASSVSRYNEQFF.

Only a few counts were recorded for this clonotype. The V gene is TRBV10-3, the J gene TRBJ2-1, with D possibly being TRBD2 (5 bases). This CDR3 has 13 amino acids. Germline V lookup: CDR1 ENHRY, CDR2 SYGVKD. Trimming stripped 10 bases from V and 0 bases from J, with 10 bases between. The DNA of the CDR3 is TGTGCCACGGTGAGGGACTCCTACAATGAGCAGTTCTTC. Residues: CATVRDSYNEQFF.

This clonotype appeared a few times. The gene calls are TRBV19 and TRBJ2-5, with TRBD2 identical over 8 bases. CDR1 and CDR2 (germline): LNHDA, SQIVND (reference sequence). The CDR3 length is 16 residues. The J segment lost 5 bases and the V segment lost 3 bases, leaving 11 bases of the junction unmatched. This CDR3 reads CASSIGSGSGVETQYF. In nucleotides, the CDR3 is TGTGCCAGTAGTATCGGGAGCGGGAGCGGAGTGGAGACCCAGTACTTC.

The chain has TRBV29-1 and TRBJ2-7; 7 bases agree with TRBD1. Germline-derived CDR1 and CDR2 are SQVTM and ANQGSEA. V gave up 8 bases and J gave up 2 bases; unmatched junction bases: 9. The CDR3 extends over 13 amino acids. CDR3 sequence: CSTRGSPPYEQYF. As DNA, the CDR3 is TGCAGCACCAGGGGGAGTCCTCCCTACGAGCAGTACTTC.

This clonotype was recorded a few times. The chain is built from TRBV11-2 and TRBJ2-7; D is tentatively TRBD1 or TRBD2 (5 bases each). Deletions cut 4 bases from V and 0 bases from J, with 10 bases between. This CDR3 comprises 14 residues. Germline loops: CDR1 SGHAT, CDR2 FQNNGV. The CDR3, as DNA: TGTGCCAGCAGCTCGGGACCCAGCTCCTACGAGCAGTACTTC. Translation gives CASSSGPSSYEQYF.

CDR3 nucleotide sequence: TGTGCCTGGAGTTCCCCGACACCTAACTATGGCTACACCTTC. Its translation: CAWSSPTPNYGYTF. This chain connects TRBV30 to TRBJ1-2, with unresolved D. V was pared by 2 bases and J by 0 bases, with 10 bases between. Germline lookup yields CDR1 GTSNPN and CDR2 SVGIG (reference sequence). This CDR3 contains 14 residues.

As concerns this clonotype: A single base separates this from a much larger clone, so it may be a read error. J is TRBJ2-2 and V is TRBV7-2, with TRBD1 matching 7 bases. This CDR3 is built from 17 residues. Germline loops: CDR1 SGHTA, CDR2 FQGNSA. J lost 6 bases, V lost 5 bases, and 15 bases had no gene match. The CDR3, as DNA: TGTGCCAGCAGCCCGACCCGGGAAAGGGGGCGTTCCGGGGAGCTGTTTTTT. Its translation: CASSPTRERGRSGELFF.

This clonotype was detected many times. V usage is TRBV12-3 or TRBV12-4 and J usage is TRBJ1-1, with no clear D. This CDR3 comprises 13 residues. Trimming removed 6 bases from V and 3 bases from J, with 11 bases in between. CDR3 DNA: TGTGCCAGCAGACTTAGGGAGTACACTGAAGCTTTCTTT. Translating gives CASRLREYTEAFF.

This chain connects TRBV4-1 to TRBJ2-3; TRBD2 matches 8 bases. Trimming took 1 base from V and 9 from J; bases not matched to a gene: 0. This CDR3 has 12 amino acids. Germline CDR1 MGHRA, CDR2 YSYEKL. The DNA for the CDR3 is TGCGCCAGCAGCCAAGGGACTAGCACGCAGTATTTT. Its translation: CASSQGTSTQYF.

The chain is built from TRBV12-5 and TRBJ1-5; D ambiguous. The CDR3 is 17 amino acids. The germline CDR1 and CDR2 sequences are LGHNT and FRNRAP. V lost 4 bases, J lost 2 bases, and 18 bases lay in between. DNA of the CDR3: TGTGCTAGTGGTTCCACGGTCAGCGGGTTCGGCAATCAGCCCCAGCATTTT. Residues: CASGSTVSGFGNQPQHF.

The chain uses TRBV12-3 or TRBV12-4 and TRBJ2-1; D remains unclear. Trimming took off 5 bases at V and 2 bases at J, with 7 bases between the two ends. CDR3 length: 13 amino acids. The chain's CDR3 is CASSAGPYNEQFF. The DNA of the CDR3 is TGTGCCAGCAGTGCCGGGCCCTACAATGAGCAGTTCTTC.

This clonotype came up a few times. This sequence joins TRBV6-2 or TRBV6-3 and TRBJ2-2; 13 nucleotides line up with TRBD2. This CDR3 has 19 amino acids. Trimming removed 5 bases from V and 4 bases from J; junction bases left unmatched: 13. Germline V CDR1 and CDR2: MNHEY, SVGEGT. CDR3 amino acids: CASSPYWTSGSVGTGELFF. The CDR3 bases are TGTGCCAGCAGTCCCTACTGGACTAGCGGGAGTGTGGGCACCGGGGAGCTGTTTTTT.

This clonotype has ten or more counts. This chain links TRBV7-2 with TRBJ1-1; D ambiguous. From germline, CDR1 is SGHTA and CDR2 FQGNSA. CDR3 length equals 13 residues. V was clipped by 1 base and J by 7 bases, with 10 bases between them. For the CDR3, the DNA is TGTGCCAGCAGCTTAGAGTATCGCCTTGAAGCTTTCTTT. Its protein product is CASSLEYRLEAFF. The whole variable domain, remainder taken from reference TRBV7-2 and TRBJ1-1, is GAGVSQSPSNKVTEKGKDVELRCDPISGHTALYWYRQSLGQGLEFLIYFQGNSAPDKSGLPSDRFSAERTGGSVSTLTIQRTQQEDSAVYLCASSLEYRLEAFFGQGTRLTVV.

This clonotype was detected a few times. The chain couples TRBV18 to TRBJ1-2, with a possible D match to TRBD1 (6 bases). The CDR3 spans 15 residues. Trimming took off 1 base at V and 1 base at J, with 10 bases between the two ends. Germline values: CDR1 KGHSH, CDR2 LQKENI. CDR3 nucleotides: TGTGCCAGCTCACCACTTCGGACAGATAACTATGGCTACACCTTC. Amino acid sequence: CASSPLRTDNYGYTF.

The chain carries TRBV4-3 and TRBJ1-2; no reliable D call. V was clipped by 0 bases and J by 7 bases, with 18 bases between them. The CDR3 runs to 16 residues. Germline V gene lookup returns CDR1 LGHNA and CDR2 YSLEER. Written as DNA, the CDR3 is TGCGCCAGCAGCCAAGATTTCCAAATTAGGAGGGTTGGCTACACCTTC. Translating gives CASSQDFQIRRVGYTF.

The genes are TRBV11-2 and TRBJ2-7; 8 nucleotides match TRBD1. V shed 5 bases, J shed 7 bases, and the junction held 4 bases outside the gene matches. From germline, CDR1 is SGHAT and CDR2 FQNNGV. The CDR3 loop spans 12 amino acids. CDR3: CASSRQGWEQYV. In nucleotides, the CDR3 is TGTGCCAGCAGCCGACAGGGGTGGGAGCAGTACGTC.

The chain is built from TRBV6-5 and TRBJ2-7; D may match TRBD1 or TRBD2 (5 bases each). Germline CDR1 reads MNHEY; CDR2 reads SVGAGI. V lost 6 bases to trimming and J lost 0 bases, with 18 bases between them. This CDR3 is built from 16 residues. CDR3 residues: CASSPFRAGHSYEQYF. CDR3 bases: TGTGCCAGCAGCCCCTTCAGGGCGGGCCACTCCTACGAGCAGTACTTC.